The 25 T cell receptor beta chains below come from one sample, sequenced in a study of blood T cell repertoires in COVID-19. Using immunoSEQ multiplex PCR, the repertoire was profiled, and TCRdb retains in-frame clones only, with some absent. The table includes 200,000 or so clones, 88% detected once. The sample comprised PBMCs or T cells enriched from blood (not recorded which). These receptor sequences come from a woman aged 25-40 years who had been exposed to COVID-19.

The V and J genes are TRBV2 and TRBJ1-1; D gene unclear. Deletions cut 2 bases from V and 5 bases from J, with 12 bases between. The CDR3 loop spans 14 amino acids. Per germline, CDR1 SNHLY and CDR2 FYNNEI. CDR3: CASSERLAATEAFF. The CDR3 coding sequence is TGTGCCAGCAGTGAAAGGCTCGCGGCTACTGAAGCTTTCTTT.

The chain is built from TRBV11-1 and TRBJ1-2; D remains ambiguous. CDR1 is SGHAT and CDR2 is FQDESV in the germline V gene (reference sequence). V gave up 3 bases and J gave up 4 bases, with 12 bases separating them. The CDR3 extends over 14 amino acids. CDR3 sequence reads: CASSFTRLPYGYTF. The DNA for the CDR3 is TGTGCCAGCAGCTTTACCCGCCTACCCTATGGCTACACCTTC.

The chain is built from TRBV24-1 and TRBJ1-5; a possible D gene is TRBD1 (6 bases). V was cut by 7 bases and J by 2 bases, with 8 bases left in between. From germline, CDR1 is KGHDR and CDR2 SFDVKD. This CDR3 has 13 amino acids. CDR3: CATRGGRNQPQHF. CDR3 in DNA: TGTGCCACCAGAGGGGGTCGCAATCAGCCCCAGCATTTT.

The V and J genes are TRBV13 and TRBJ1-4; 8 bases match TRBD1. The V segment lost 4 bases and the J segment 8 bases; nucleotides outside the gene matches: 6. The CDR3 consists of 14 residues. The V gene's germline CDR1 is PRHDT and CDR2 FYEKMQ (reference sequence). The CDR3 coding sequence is TGTGCCAGCAGCTACTCCCGACAGGGGGAAAAACTGTTTTTT. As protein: CASSYSRQGEKLFF.

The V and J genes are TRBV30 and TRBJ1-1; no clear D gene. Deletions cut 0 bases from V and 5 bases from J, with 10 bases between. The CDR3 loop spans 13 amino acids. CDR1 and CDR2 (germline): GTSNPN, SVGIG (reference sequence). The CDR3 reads CAWSVSRVTEAFF. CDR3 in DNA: TGTGCCTGGAGTGTAAGTCGGGTTACTGAAGCTTTCTTT.

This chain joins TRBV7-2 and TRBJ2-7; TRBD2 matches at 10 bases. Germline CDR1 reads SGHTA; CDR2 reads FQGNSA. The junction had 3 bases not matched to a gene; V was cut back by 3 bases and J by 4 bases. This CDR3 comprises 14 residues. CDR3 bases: TGTGCCAGCAGCTTCAGCGGGAGGGGGTACGAGCAGTACTTC. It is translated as CASSFSGRGYEQYF.

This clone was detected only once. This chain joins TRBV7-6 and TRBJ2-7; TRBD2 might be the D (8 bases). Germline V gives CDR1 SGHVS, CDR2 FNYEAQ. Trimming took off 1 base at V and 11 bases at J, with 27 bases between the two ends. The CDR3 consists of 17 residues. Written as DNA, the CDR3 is TGTGCCAGCAGCTTAGGATCGGGGGGGGACAGAAGTTTAATGAAGTACTTC. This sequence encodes CASSLGSGGDRSLMKYF.

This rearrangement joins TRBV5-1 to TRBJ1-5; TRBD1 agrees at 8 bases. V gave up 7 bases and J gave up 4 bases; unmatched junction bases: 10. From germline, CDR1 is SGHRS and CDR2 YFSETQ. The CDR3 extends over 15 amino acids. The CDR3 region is CASGWAGQANQPQHF. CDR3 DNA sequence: TGCGCCAGCGGATGGGCGGGACAGGCGAATCAGCCCCAGCATTTT.

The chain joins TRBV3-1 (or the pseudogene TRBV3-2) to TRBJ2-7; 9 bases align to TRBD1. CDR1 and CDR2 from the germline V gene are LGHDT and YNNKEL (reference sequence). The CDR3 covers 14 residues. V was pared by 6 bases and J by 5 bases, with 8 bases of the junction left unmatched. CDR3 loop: CASSSSGTGHEQYF. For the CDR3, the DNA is TGTGCCAGCAGTTCCTCCGGGACAGGGCACGAGCAGTACTTC.

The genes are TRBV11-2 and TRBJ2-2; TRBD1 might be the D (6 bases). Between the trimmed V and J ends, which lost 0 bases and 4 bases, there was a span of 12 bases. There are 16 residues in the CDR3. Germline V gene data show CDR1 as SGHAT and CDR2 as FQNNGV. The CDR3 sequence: CASSLDGTPLTGELFF. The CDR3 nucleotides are TGTGCCAGCAGCTTAGACGGGACACCACTCACCGGGGAGCTGTTTTTT.

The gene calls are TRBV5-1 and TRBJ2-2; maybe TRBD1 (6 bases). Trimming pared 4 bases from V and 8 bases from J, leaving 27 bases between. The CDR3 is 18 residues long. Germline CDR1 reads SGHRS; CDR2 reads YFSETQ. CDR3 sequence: CASSLLLGTPQGSGELFF. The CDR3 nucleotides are TGCGCCAGCAGCCTACTCCTTGGGACACCTCAGGGGTCGGGGGAGCTGTTTTTT.

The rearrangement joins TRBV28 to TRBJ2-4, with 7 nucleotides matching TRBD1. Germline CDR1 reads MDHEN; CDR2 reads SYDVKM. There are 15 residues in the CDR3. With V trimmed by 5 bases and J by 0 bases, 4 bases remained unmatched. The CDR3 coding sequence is TGTGCCAGCAGTGACAACAGGGGAGCCAAAAACATTCAGTACTTC. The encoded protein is CASSDNRGAKNIQYF.

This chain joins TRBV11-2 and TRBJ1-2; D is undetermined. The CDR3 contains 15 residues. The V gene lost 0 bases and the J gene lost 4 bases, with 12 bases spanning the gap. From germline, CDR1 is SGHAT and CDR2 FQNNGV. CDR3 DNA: TGTGCCAGCAGCTTAGAAGGAGTCAGCGGCTATGGCTACACCTTC. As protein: CASSLEGVSGYGYTF.

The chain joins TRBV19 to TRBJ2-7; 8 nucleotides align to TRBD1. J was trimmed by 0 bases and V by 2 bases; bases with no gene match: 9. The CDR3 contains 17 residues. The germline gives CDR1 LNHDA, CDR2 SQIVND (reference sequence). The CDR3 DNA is TGTGCCAGTAGTATACCCCGGACAGGGATAAGCTCCTACGAGCAGTACTTC. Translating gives CASSIPRTGISSYEQYF.

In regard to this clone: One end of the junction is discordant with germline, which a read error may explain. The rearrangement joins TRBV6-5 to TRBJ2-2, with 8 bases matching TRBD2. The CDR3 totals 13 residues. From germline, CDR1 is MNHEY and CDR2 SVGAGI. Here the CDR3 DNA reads TGCTGGTCCGGGAGGGAGTGGACCGGGGAGCTGTTTTTT. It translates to CWSGREWTGELFF.

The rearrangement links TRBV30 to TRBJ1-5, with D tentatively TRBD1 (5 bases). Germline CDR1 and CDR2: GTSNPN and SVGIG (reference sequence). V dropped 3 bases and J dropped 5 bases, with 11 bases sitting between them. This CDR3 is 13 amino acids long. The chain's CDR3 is CAWSVDIYQPQHF. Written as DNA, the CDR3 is TGTGCCTGGAGCGTGGACATATATCAGCCCCAGCATTTT.

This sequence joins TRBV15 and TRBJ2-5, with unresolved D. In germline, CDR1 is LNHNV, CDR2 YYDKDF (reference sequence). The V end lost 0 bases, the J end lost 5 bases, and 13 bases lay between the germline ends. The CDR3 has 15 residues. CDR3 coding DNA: TGTGCCACCAGCAGAGATCCGGTGGGCAGGGAGACCCAGTACTTC. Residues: CATSRDPVGRETQYF.

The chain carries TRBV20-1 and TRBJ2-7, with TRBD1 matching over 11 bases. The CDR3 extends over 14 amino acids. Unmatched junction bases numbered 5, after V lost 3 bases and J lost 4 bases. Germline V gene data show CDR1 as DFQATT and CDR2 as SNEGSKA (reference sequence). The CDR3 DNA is TGCAGTGCTAGTTTAGGGACAGGGGGTTACGAGCAGTACTTC. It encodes CSASLGTGGYEQYF.

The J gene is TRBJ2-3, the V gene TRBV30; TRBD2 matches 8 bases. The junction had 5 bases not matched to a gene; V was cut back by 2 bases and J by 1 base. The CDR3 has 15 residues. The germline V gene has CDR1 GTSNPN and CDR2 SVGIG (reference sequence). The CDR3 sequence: CAWSPYGRGTDTQYF. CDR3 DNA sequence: TGTGCCTGGAGTCCCTACGGGAGGGGCACAGATACGCAGTATTTT.

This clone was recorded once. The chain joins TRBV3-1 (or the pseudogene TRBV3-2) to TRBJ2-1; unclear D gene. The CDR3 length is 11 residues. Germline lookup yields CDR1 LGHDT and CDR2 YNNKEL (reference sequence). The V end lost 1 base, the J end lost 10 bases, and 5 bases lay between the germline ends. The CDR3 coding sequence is TGTGCCAGCAGCCAAGGGCTGGAGCAGTTCTTC. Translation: CASSQGLEQFF.

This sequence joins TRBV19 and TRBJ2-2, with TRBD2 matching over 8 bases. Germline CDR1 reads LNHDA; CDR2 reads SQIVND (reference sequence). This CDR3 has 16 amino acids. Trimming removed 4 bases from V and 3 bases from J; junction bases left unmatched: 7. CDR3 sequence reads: CASSTRGLADTGELFF. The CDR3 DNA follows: TGTGCCAGTAGTACGCGAGGACTAGCAGACACCGGGGAGCTGTTTTTT. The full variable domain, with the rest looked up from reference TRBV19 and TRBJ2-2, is DGGITQSPKYLFRKEGQNVTLSCEQNLNHDAMYWYRQDPGQGLRLIYYSQIVNDFQKGDIAEGYSVSREKKESFPLTVTSAQKNPTAFYLCASSTRGLADTGELFFGEGSRLTVL.

This CDR3 is CASSHVGGLANYEQYF. For the CDR3, the DNA is TGCGCCAGCAGCCATGTGGGGGGACTAGCGAACTACGAGCAGTACTTC. The chain is built from TRBV4-1 and TRBJ2-7; 10 nucleotides line up with TRBD2. This CDR3 comprises 16 residues. In germline, CDR1 is MGHRA, CDR2 YSYEKL. After removal of 3 bases from V and 3 bases from J, the junction contained 8 bases not matched to a gene.

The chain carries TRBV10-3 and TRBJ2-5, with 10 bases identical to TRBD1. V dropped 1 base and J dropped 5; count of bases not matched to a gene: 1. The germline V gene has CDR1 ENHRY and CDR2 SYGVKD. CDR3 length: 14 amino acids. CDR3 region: CAISELGQGETQYF. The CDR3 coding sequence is TGTGCCATCAGTGAGTTGGGACAGGGGGAGACCCAGTACTTC.

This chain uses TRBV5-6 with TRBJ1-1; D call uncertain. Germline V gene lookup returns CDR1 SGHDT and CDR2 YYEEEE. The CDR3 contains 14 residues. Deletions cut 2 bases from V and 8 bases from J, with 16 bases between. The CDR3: CASSLGRHRREAFF. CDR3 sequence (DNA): TGTGCCAGCAGCTTAGGGAGACACCGGAGAGAAGCTTTCTTT. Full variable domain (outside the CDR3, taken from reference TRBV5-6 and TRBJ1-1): DAGVTQSPTHLIKTRGQQVTLRCSPKSGHDTVSWYQQALGQGPQFIFQYYEEEERQRGNFPDRFSGHQFPNYSSELNVNALLLGDSALYLCASSLGRHRREAFFGQGTRLTVV.

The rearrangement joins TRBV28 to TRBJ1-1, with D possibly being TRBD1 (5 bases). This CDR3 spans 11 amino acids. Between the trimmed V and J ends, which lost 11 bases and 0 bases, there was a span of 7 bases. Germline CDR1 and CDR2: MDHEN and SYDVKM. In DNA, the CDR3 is TGTGCCGTACAGGTGAACACTGAAGCTTTCTTT. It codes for CAVQVNTEAFF.